The entry below gives a single T cell receptor beta chain sequence along with its context. Its antigen is still unknown. The data originate from a study of monozygotic twins with inflammatory bowel disease. The length of the CDR3 is 14 residues. Germline CDR1 is SGHRS and CDR2 is YFSETQ. Researchers used 3500 ng of total RNA for each TCR library. TCRdb reprocessed the 5' RACE reads and reports one entry per CDR3 protein, with no DNA. The listing contains 350,000 to 550,000 distinct CDR3 sequences. Regarding the study as a whole: Among IBD patients, fewer clonotypes were shared with others than among healthy twins, especially with disease activity. Twins with IBD were found to have lower TCRbeta diversity (inverse Simpson) than healthy co-twins.

Material: blood. The sequence came from a human donor with ulcerative colitis or Crohn's disease, or a healthy co-twin of an affected twin (not recorded which). The genes are TRBV5-1 and TRBJ1-6; the D gene TCRdb calls, TRBD1, cannot be checked with no DNA. CDR3 amino acids: CASSPTTGTSPLHF.